This T cell receptor (beta chain) was recorded in a study of cytomegalovirus exposure and HLA in healthy donors. The study's findings and limits: The investigators catalogued 150 to 200 TCR beta chains as cytomegalovirus-associated. CMV serostatus was the only immune exposure information that was available. In vitro checks showed that a few CMV-associated chains really do target CMV antigens. Analysis was carried out at a later point, and it linked a missense DCLRE1C variant to TCR beta V- and J-gene trimming.

Primers for the PCR totalled 60 Vbeta and 13 Jbeta. This table comes from immunoSEQ multiplex PCR, and its TCRdb copy is limited to in-frame clones, with some not included. The table shows about 150,000 clones, with roughly three quarters occurring only once. The V segment lost 6 bases and the J segment 5 bases; nucleotides outside the gene matches: 13. CDR3 length: 16 residues. Concerning this clone: What it binds is unknown.

The clonotype was recovered from a man aged 30-40 years in good health and CMV-seropositive. The sequenced sample was PBMCs. The genes are TRBV23-1 and TRBJ1-5, with 7 bases lining up with TRBD1. TRBV23-1 is identified as an open reading frame with a role that is uncertain. CDR3 sequence reads: CASSQLPRQGDQPQHF. For the CDR3, the DNA is TGCGCCAGCAGCCAACTACCCCGACAGGGCGATCAGCCCCAGCATTTT.